The source of this T cell receptor beta chain is a study of CXCR3-negative and CXCR3-positive naive CD8 T cells. General study findings and limits: The TRB CDR3s that CXCR3-positive naive cells carried were more hydrophobic than those of CXCR3-negative naive cells. Diversity proved comparably high across both naive subsets and much lower in memory CD8+ cells.

UMI-labeled 5' RACE TRB cDNA libraries were prepared from the cells. One entry per CDR3 protein, without DNA, is what TCRdb gives after re-calling the 5' RACE reads. The sample table sets out roughly 99,000 distinct CDR3 sequences. About this clonotype itself: Its antigen is unidentified.

The CDR3 consists of 19 residues. Germline values: CDR1 SGHNT, CDR2 YENEEA. The receptor's source is a human donor in good health. Some clones in this sample may be carry-over from other donors' samples. This chain links TRBV11-3 with TRBJ2-1; TCRdb designates TRBD2, a call that cannot be tested without DNA. The sequenced sample consisted of naive CXCR3+ CD8+ T cells from blood. This sample's subset: CD45RO-CCR7+CD27+CD95- naive CD8+ T cells expressing CXCR3 (TNR3+). The CDR3 sequence: CASSLVLLAGTSSYNEQFF.